Presented here are 7 T cell receptor beta chains from one specimen sequenced in a study of cytomegalovirus exposure and HLA in healthy donors. The PCR ran on 60 Vbeta and 13 Jbeta primers. Sequenced by immunoSEQ multiplex PCR; TCRdb stores in-frame clones only, minus some. The table includes about 43,000 clones, about 60% detected once. Sequenced material: PBMCs. These receptors were taken from a man aged 60-69 years in good health and CMV-seropositive.

The gene calls are TRBV4-3 and TRBJ1-2, with 7 bases lining up with TRBD1. CDR1 is LGHNA and CDR2 is YSLEER in the germline V gene. CDR3 length: 15 amino acids. V shed 0 bases, J shed 5 bases, and the junction held 6 bases outside the gene matches. CDR3 amino acids: CASSQDYTGVYGYTF. The DNA for the CDR3 is TGCGCCAGCAGCCAAGATTACACAGGGGTGTATGGCTACACCTTC.

This chain connects TRBV6-5 to TRBJ1-2; D not certain. Germline-derived CDR1 and CDR2 are MNHEY and SVGAGI. The V gene lost 2 bases and the J gene lost 1 base, with 8 bases spanning the gap. The CDR3 is 14 amino acids. The CDR3 DNA is TGTGCCAGCAGTTACGGGAGGCGTAACTATGGCTACACCTTC. This gives the protein CASSYGRRNYGYTF.

This clone was seen only a few times. The V call is TRBV29-1, the J call TRBJ2-7, with 10 bases that match TRBD2. The CDR3 length is 13 residues. CDR1 SQVTM and CDR2 ANQGSEA come from the germline V gene. V lost 7 bases, J lost 3 bases, and 6 bases stayed unmatched. CDR3 sequence: CSASGRAGYEQYF. The CDR3 DNA reads as TGCAGCGCAAGCGGGAGGGCCGGCTACGAGCAGTACTTC.

This clone appeared a few times. The chain employs TRBV30 and TRBJ1-5; D remains unclear. In germline, CDR1 is GTSNPN, CDR2 SVGIG (reference sequence). The length of the CDR3 is 14 residues. Trimming pared 1 base from V and 0 bases from J, leaving 7 bases between. In DNA, the CDR3 is TGTGCCTGGAGTGGAACAGTTAGCAATCAGCCCCAGCATTTT. Protein: CAWSGTVSNQPQHF. Complete variable domain (other parts from reference TRBV30 and TRBJ1-5): SQTIHQWPATLVQPVGSPLSLECTVEGTSNPNLYWYRQAAGRGLQLLFYSVGIGQISSEVPQNLSASRPQDRQFILSSKKLLLSDSGFYLCAWSGTVSNQPQHFGDGTRLSIL.

V is TRBV5-4 and J is TRBJ2-2, with D perhaps TRBD2 (5 bases). Trimming left V 4 bases short and J 1 base short, with 11 bases between. Germline V gives CDR1 SGHNT, CDR2 YYREEE (reference sequence). This CDR3 comprises 15 residues. CDR3 protein: CASSHYSVNTGELFF. The DNA of the CDR3 is TGTGCCAGCAGCCACTATAGCGTGAACACCGGGGAGCTGTTTTTT.

The chain is built from TRBV18 and TRBJ2-7; 7 nucleotides match TRBD1. CDR1 is KGHSH, CDR2 LQKENI, per germline. Trimming cost V 3 bases and J 3 bases; bases outside gene matches: 2. The CDR3 spans 13 residues. In DNA, the CDR3 is TGTGCCAGCTCACCCGGGACAGACTACGAGCAGTACTTC. This gives the protein CASSPGTDYEQYF.

CDR3: CASSVGRSGNTIYF. The CDR3 nucleotides read TGTGCCAGCAGTGTCGGTCGCTCTGGAAACACCATATATTTT. V is TRBV2 and J is TRBJ1-3, with unresolved D. V was shortened by 4 bases and J by 0 bases, with 7 bases between the two germline ends. The length of the CDR3 is 14 residues. CDR1 is SNHLY, CDR2 FYNNEI, per germline.